Presented here are 32 T cell receptor beta chains from one specimen sequenced in a study of Ad26.COV2.S vaccination and SARS-CoV-2 variants. Treatment indicated: some 20 received Ad26.COV2.S at low or high dose, single or two shots; about 5 received placebo; per-sample allocation not given. The investigators took samples on day 63 after the first vaccine or placebo injection. The method was immunoSEQ multiplex PCR; TCRdb's version includes in-frame clones alone and lacks a portion of them. In the table there are roughly 270,000 clones, about 89% of which are singletons. Sequencing used peripheral blood, obtained in a trial of Ad26.COV2.S vaccine versus placebo. The receptors here all came from a person aged 18 to 65 who received the Ad26.COV2.S COVID-19 vaccine or a placebo.

V gene TRBV10-2 combines with J gene TRBJ1-1; 8 positions agree with TRBD1. CDR1 is WSHSY, CDR2 SAAADI, per germline. The CDR3 runs 13 residues. V lost 5 bases and J lost 8; bases outside the gene matches: 7. In DNA, the CDR3 is TGCGCCAGCAGTCCAGGGGGCTCAAGGGAAGCTTTCTTT. This sequence encodes CASSPGGSREAFF.

V gene TRBV7-2 combines with J gene TRBJ1-4; tentatively, D is TRBD1 (6 bases). Germline CDR1 is SGHTA and CDR2 is FQGNSA. The CDR3 runs to 15 residues. The ends were cut back, 5 bases at V and 7 bases at J, with 17 bases in the middle. CDR3 protein: CASSESGARGEKLFF. The CDR3 DNA sequence: TGTGCCAGCAGCGAATCAGGGGCGCGGGGTGAAAAACTGTTTTTT.

This rearrangement joins TRBV6-1 to TRBJ1-3, with D possibly matching TRBD1 (5 bases). V was clipped by 2 bases and J by 1 base, with 9 bases between them. The CDR3 is 15 residues long. The V gene's germline CDR1 is MNHNS and CDR2 SASEGT. In DNA form, the CDR3 reads TGTGCCAGCAGTGAACAGACAGCGTCTGGAAACACCATATATTTT. This codes for CASSEQTASGNTIYF.

This chain connects TRBV5-4 to TRBJ2-7, with TRBD2 identical over 7 bases. The CDR3 has 14 residues. With 6 bases clipped from V and 2 bases from J, the junction kept 8 bases outside the gene matches. The germline gives CDR1 SGHNT, CDR2 YYREEE (reference sequence). The CDR3 region is CASNVAGSPYEQYF. CDR3 DNA sequence: TGTGCCAGCAACGTAGCGGGTTCCCCCTACGAGCAGTACTTC.

This chain links TRBV10-3 with TRBJ2-7; tentatively, D is TRBD1 (6 bases). V lost 3 bases, J lost 4 bases, and 13 bases lay in between. Per germline, CDR1 ENHRY and CDR2 SYGVKD. The CDR3 spans 14 residues. CDR3 nucleotide sequence: TGTGCCATCAGTGAAACAGGGAAGGTGTACGAGCAGTACTTC. Its translation: CAISETGKVYEQYF.

This chain uses TRBV29-1 with TRBJ1-2, with D possibly TRBD1 on 5 matching bases. This CDR3 region has 16 residues. Per the germline V gene, CDR1 is SQVTM and CDR2 is ANQGSEA. V lost 5 bases and J lost 5, with 24 bases in between. The CDR3, as DNA: TGCAGCGTTCGGGTTGTAGACGGGACGGGCTTTTATGGCTACACCTTC. It codes for CSVRVVDGTGFYGYTF.

Ten or more counts support this clone. This chain connects TRBV7-8 to TRBJ2-2; the D gene is possibly TRBD2 (5 bases). Germline CDR1 is SGHVS and CDR2 is FQNEAQ. The V gene lost 7 bases and the J gene lost 1 base, with 7 bases spanning the gap. This CDR3 comprises 13 residues. The CDR3 protein is CASTGKNTGELFF. CDR3 nucleotides: TGTGCCAGCACGGGGAAGAACACCGGGGAGCTGTTTTTT.

The chain has TRBV19 and TRBJ1-2, with D possibly being TRBD1 (5 bases). The CDR3 runs to 13 residues. The ends were cut back, 3 bases at V and 1 base at J, with 6 bases in the middle. Germline CDR1 LNHDA, CDR2 SQIVND (reference sequence). CDR3 sequence: CASSMQGNYGYTF. The DNA of the CDR3 is TGTGCCAGTAGTATGCAGGGTAACTATGGCTACACCTTC.

The chain carries TRBV4-1 and TRBJ1-1; D remains unclear. The germline V gene has CDR1 MGHRA and CDR2 YSYEKL. V lost 0 bases to trimming and J lost 5 bases, with 16 bases between them. The CDR3 contains 16 residues. This CDR3 is CASSQDRQARRTEAFF. For the CDR3, the DNA is TGCGCCAGCAGCCAAGATAGGCAGGCCAGGCGGACTGAAGCTTTCTTT.

DNA of the CDR3: TGTGCCAGCGCCACAGGGGGCATTAACTATGGCTACACCTTC. Protein product: CASATGGINYGYTF. The rearrangement uses TRBV2 and TRBJ1-2; 9 nucleotides align to TRBD1. This CDR3 is 14 amino acids long. V shed 8 bases, J shed 1 base, and the junction held 5 bases outside the gene matches. CDR1 and CDR2 from the germline V gene are SNHLY and FYNNEI.

The chain carries TRBV5-6 and TRBJ2-1; the D gene is possibly TRBD2 (5 bases). Germline loops: CDR1 SGHDT, CDR2 YYEEEE. CDR3 size: 15 residues. V gave up 2 bases and J gave up 0 bases, with 9 bases separating them. The CDR3 spells CASSFRTVSYNEQFF. The CDR3 nucleotides read TGTGCCAGCAGCTTTAGGACTGTCTCCTACAATGAGCAGTTCTTC.

V usage is TRBV10-2 and J usage is TRBJ2-5; TRBD2 agrees at 10 bases. In germline, CDR1 is WSHSY, CDR2 SAAADI. After removal of 6 bases from V and 2 bases from J, the junction contained 3 bases not matched to a gene. The CDR3 has 14 amino acids. CDR3 protein: CASRSTSGQETQYF. In DNA form, the CDR3 reads TGCGCCAGCAGGTCGACTAGCGGGCAAGAGACCCAGTACTTC.

The genes are TRBV7-3 and TRBJ2-1; 12 nucleotides match TRBD2. Germline V gene data show CDR1 as SGHTA and CDR2 as FQGTGA. The CDR3 has 16 amino acids. V lost 3 bases to trimming and J lost 4 bases; unmatched junction nucleotides: 4. The CDR3 DNA reads TGTGCCAGCAGCTTTCTAGCGGGGGGGATATACAATGAGCAGTTCTTC. Amino acid sequence: CASSFLAGGIYNEQFF.

The V and J genes are TRBV7-2 and TRBJ2-1, with a tentative D call TRBD2 (6 bases). This CDR3 contains 16 residues. Germline V lookup: CDR1 SGHTA, CDR2 FQGNSA. With 3 bases removed from V and 4 bases from J, the gap between germline ends came to 16 bases. CDR3 protein: CASSLLGSGVYNEQFF. In DNA, the CDR3 is TGTGCCAGCAGCTTGCTGGGTAGCGGAGTTTACAATGAGCAGTTCTTC.

This rearrangement joins TRBV29-1 to TRBJ1-1, with D unresolved. The CDR3 loop spans 14 amino acids. V lost 4 bases and J 3 bases, leaving 15 bases between the germline ends. Germline-derived CDR1 and CDR2 are SQVTM and ANQGSEA. The CDR3 coding sequence is TGCAGCGTTGTTATTTGGACCGCGGACACTGAAGCTTTCTTT. Amino acid sequence: CSVVIWTADTEAFF.

This chain links TRBV2 with TRBJ1-3; 8 bases are shared with TRBD1. The J segment lost 6 bases and the V segment lost 11 bases, leaving 12 bases of the junction unmatched. The CDR3 totals 14 residues. Germline lookup yields CDR1 SNHLY and CDR2 FYNNEI. The CDR3 here is CALGQGAAENTIYF. DNA for the CDR3: TGTGCCTTGGGTCAGGGGGCGGCGGAAAACACCATATATTTT.

The V gene is TRBV19, the J gene TRBJ1-2, with 10 bases matching TRBD1. In germline, CDR1 is LNHDA, CDR2 SQIVND (reference sequence). The CDR3 runs to 17 residues. The ends lost 8 bases at V and 1 base at J; junction bases unmatched: 13. The CDR3 DNA follows: TGTGCCAGTCAGGGGGACAGGGGTCCCAGAATTAACTATGGCTACACCTTC. Amino acids: CASQGDRGPRINYGYTF.

The CDR3 DNA reads as TGCGCCAGCAGCCAAGATCTCCCGGGGAGCGCTGGGGCCAACGTCCTGACTTTC. Translating gives CASSQDLPGSAGANVLTF. This sequence joins TRBV4-3 and TRBJ2-6; D might be TRBD2 (5 bases). Looked up from germline, CDR1 is LGHNA and CDR2 is YSLEER. V lost 0 bases to trimming and J lost 2 bases, with 14 bases between them. This CDR3 is built from 18 residues.

The CDR3 bases are TGCAGTGCGAGTTTTAGCGGGAGCTCCTACAATGAGCAGTTCTTC. Residues: CSASFSGSSYNEQFF. The gene calls are TRBV20-1 and TRBJ2-1; the match to TRBD2 covers 9 bases. V shed 6 bases and J 0 bases; nucleotides not matched to a gene: 6. The length of the CDR3 is 15 residues. Per germline, CDR1 DFQATT and CDR2 SNEGSKA (reference sequence).

V is TRBV2 and J is TRBJ2-1; tentatively, D is TRBD1 (5 bases). Germline CDR1 SNHLY, CDR2 FYNNEI. Trimming cost V 7 bases and J 9 bases, with 22 bases left between them. This CDR3 has 15 residues. CDR3 sequence reads: CASTVGASSHSEQFF. The CDR3 DNA reads TGTGCCAGCACAGTTGGGGCAAGCTCCCATAGTGAGCAGTTCTTC.

CDR3 amino acids: CASSQDAAGALYEQYF. DNA of the CDR3: TGCGCCAGCAGCCAAGATGCGGCGGGAGCCCTCTACGAGCAGTACTTC. The chain couples TRBV4-1 to TRBJ2-7, with 7 bases aligning to TRBD2. The CDR3 runs to 16 residues. Unmatched junction bases numbered 8, after V lost 0 bases and J lost 3 bases. Per the germline V gene, CDR1 is MGHRA and CDR2 is YSYEKL.

The V gene is TRBV2, the J gene TRBJ2-1, with 13 bases aligning to TRBD2. The CDR3 runs to 14 residues. Looked up from germline, CDR1 is SNHLY and CDR2 is FYNNEI. The junction had 8 bases not matched to a gene; V was cut back by 11 bases and J by 7 bases. CDR3 nucleotides: TGTGCCGGCGGGGGACTAGCGGGATATAATGAGCAGTTCTTC. Amino acids: CAGGGLAGYNEQFF.

The V and J genes are TRBV30 and TRBJ1-1; D is ambiguous. The CDR3 length is 14 residues. The germline CDR1 and CDR2 sequences are GTSNPN and SVGIG (reference sequence). The ends were cut back, 5 bases at V and 0 bases at J, with 13 bases in the middle. CDR3 nucleotides: TGTGCCTGGGGGGTGGGTGTCATGAACACTGAAGCTTTCTTT. This gives the protein CAWGVGVMNTEAFF.

The chain employs TRBV5-1 and TRBJ2-5, with 10 bases aligning to TRBD2. The trim removed 0 bases at V and 4 bases at J, leaving 15 bases unmatched. The CDR3 length is 19 residues. CDR1 and CDR2 (germline): SGHRS, YFSETQ. The CDR3 reads CASSLGLASGRAAGETQYF. The CDR3 bases are TGCGCCAGCAGCTTGGGTTTAGCTAGCGGGAGAGCTGCGGGAGAGACCCAGTACTTC.

This sequence joins TRBV7-2 and TRBJ2-1; D perhaps matches TRBD2 (5 bases). The CDR3 runs 14 residues. Germline loops: CDR1 SGHTA, CDR2 FQGNSA. The V end was cut by 5 bases, the J end by 4 bases, with 12 bases between. DNA of the CDR3: TGTGCCAGCAGCATAGAACTAGTTTACAATGAGCAGTTCTTC. This gives the protein CASSIELVYNEQFF.

This chain uses TRBV19 with TRBJ2-1; D might be TRBD1 or TRBD2, each matching 5 bases. This CDR3 contains 11 residues. Trimming removed 6 bases at V and 7 bases at J, with 7 bases between. Germline V gene lookup returns CDR1 LNHDA and CDR2 SQIVND (reference sequence). CDR3 nucleotide sequence: TGTGCCAGTAGAGAGGGGAATGAGCAGTTCTTC. This translates into CASREGNEQFF.

V gene TRBV5-4 combines with J gene TRBJ2-6; tentative D call: TRBD1 (5 bases). The ends were cut back, 1 base at V and 2 bases at J, with 7 bases in the middle. The germline CDR1 and CDR2 sequences are SGHNT and YYREEE (reference sequence). CDR3 length: 15 amino acids. The CDR3 sequence is CASSLPGTGANVLTF. The DNA for the CDR3 is TGTGCCAGCAGCTTGCCAGGGACTGGGGCCAACGTCCTGACTTTC.

The chain uses TRBV5-8 and TRBJ2-7, with D possibly matching TRBD2 (5 bases). Per germline, CDR1 SGHTS and CDR2 YDEGEE. This CDR3 comprises 16 residues. Trimming shortened V by 3 bases and J by 0 bases, and 16 bases separated the two germline ends. CDR3: CASSWEGRADSYEQYF. CDR3 in DNA: TGTGCCAGCAGCTGGGAAGGGCGGGCCGACTCCTACGAGCAGTACTTC.

The chain links TRBV7-6 to TRBJ1-1; D gene ambiguous. V was pared by 2 bases and J by 2 bases, with 6 bases between. The CDR3 length is 13 residues. Germline loops: CDR1 SGHVS, CDR2 FNYEAQ. The CDR3 protein is CASSLQENTEAFF. The CDR3 DNA is TGTGCCAGCAGCTTACAGGAAAACACTGAAGCTTTCTTT.

This clone was recorded only once. In DNA, the CDR3 is TGTGCCAGCAGCCAAGCCCTGACCAAAAACATTCAGTACTTC. Amino acids: CASSQALTKNIQYF. The gene calls are TRBV6-2 or TRBV6-3 and TRBJ2-4, with unresolved D. The V end lost 6 bases, the J end lost 2 bases, and 11 bases lay between the germline ends. Germline CDR1 is MNHEY and CDR2 is SVGEGT. The CDR3 consists of 14 residues.

The genes are TRBV7-9 and TRBJ2-3; D may be TRBD1 or TRBD2 (5 bases each). This CDR3 has 17 amino acids. Deletions cut 5 bases from V and 3 bases from J, with 21 bases between. Germline CDR1 is SEHNR and CDR2 is FQNEAQ (reference sequence). In nucleotides, the CDR3 is TGTGCCAGCAGCCCAGGCATGAGGGGTAAACGGACAGATACGCAGTATTTT. Residues: CASSPGMRGKRTDTQYF.

The rearrangement links TRBV7-9 to TRBJ2-7, with TRBD1 identical over 7 bases. V was clipped by 5 bases and J by 5 bases; unmatched bases: 12. The CDR3 covers 15 residues. The germline V gene encodes CDR1 SEHNR and CDR2 FQNEAQ (reference sequence). The CDR3 is CASSPGTASPHEQYF. The DNA for the CDR3 is TGTGCCAGCAGCCCAGGGACAGCGTCACCCCACGAGCAGTACTTC. Filled out from reference TRBV7-9 and TRBJ2-7, the complete variable domain reads DTGVSQNPRHKITKRGQNVTFRCDPISEHNRLYWYRQTLGQGPEFLTYFQNEAQLEKSRLLSDRFSAERPKGSFSTLEIQRTEQGDSAMYLCASSPGTASPHEQYFGPGTRLTVT.